The 27 T cell receptor beta chains below all came from one sample that was sequenced in a study of blood T cell repertoires in COVID-19. TCRdb keeps only in-frame clones here, not all; method: immunoSEQ multiplex PCR. The table includes 270,000 or so clones, approximately 86% detected once. The sample was peripheral blood. These receptors originate from a man aged 40-55 years with active or convalescent COVID-19.

The V gene is TRBV5-6, the J gene TRBJ1-1; TRBD1 matches 12 bases. This CDR3 contains 17 residues. The trim removed 3 bases at V and 5 bases at J, leaving 11 bases unmatched. Germline CDR1 is SGHDT and CDR2 is YYEEEE. Here the CDR3 DNA reads TGTGCCAGCAGCTCCTGGGGACAGGGGGCCTGGGGAACTGAAGCTTTCTTT. It translates to CASSSWGQGAWGTEAFF.

The chain is built from TRBV7-6 and TRBJ1-4; TRBD1 is a possible D gene (5 bases). This CDR3 has 19 amino acids. V was pared by 2 bases and J by 7 bases, with 26 bases between. Germline values: CDR1 SGHVS, CDR2 FNYEAQ. CDR3 protein: CASSLWRPGTPGGSEKLFF. DNA for the CDR3: TGTGCCAGCAGCTTATGGCGGCCCGGGACTCCGGGGGGGTCTGAAAAACTGTTTTTT.

The rearrangement uses TRBV5-6 and TRBJ2-7; TRBD1 might be the D (5 bases). Trimming removed 5 bases at V and 7 bases at J, with 19 bases between. Germline V gene sequence: CDR1 SGHDT, CDR2 YYEEEE. This CDR3 region has 14 residues. The CDR3 region is CASREQGVLGEQYF. The CDR3, as DNA: TGTGCCAGCAGGGAGCAAGGGGTTCTAGGGGAGCAGTACTTC.

In this sample, this clone turned up once. This chain joins TRBV6-1 and TRBJ1-2, with D possibly TRBD1 on 6 matching bases. Trimming took 0 bases from V and 8 from J, leaving 13 bases between them. This CDR3 contains 14 residues. The germline V gene has CDR1 MNHNS and CDR2 SASEGT. Written as DNA, the CDR3 is TGTGCCAGCAGTGAAGCTGGGGGCGACCAAGGCTACACCTTC. Amino acids: CASSEAGGDQGYTF.

The chain employs TRBV7-9 and TRBJ1-6; weak D call: TRBD1 (5 bases). CDR3 size: 16 residues. Germline loops: CDR1 SEHNR, CDR2 FQNEAQ (reference sequence). V lost 1 base to trimming and J lost 0 bases, with 7 bases between them. In DNA, the CDR3 is TGTGCCAGCAGCTTAGGGCAGGGCTCCTATAATTCACCCCTCCACTTT. Residues: CASSLGQGSYNSPLHF.

This clone was recorded only once. The V gene is TRBV4-1, the J gene TRBJ1-5; a weak D match, TRBD1 (6 bases). The CDR3 is 18 amino acids. V was clipped by 1 base and J by 7 bases, with 23 bases between them. Germline V lookup: CDR1 MGHRA, CDR2 YSYEKL. As DNA, the CDR3 is TGCGCCAGCAGCCAAGGGGTCCTGACAGGCATTGATAAACAGCCCCAGCATTTT. Protein: CASSQGVLTGIDKQPQHF.

This clone was observed a handful of times. The chain links TRBV6-1 to TRBJ1-2; 9 nucleotides align to TRBD1. Trimming at V came to 2 bases and at J to 2 bases, leaving 3 bases not matched to a gene. The CDR3 is 15 residues long. The germline V gene has CDR1 MNHNS and CDR2 SASEGT. The CDR3 reads CASSERTGENYGYTF. In nucleotides, the CDR3 is TGTGCCAGCAGTGAAAGGACAGGGGAGAACTATGGCTACACCTTC.

The genes are TRBV5-4 and TRBJ1-6; D is possibly TRBD1 (6 bases). The germline gives CDR1 SGHNT, CDR2 YYREEE (reference sequence). This CDR3 is built from 14 residues. V lost 0 bases, J lost 7 bases, and 8 bases lay in between. The DNA for the CDR3 is TGTGCCAGCAGCTTGGACAGGGAGAATTCACCCCTCCACTTT. It encodes CASSLDRENSPLHF.

This clone appeared a single time. The V and J genes are TRBV4-1 and TRBJ2-1; 11 bases fit TRBD2. Looked up from germline, CDR1 is MGHRA and CDR2 is YSYEKL. The CDR3 loop spans 18 amino acids. J was trimmed by 7 bases and V by 0 bases; bases with no gene match: 11. This CDR3 reads CASSQDLSSGRRENEQFF. In nucleotides, the CDR3 is TGCGCCAGCAGCCAAGATTTGTCTAGCGGGAGGCGTGAAAATGAGCAGTTCTTC.

V and J are TRBV11-2 and TRBJ1-2, with 8 bases aligning to TRBD1. The length of the CDR3 is 13 residues. Germline CDR1 is SGHAT and CDR2 is FQNNGV. V shed 5 bases, J shed 5 bases, and the junction held 4 bases outside the gene matches. CDR3 DNA sequence: TGTGCCAGCAGCCTCAGACAGGGGTATGGCTACACCTTC. Translating gives CASSLRQGYGYTF.

This clone was seen only once. This chain links TRBV19 with TRBJ2-7; maybe TRBD1 (6 bases). This CDR3 contains 15 residues. With 4 bases removed from V and 3 bases from J, the gap between germline ends came to 16 bases. The germline CDR1 and CDR2 sequences are LNHDA and SQIVND (reference sequence). Here the CDR3 DNA reads TGTGCCAGTAGTACCCCAGGGACACGAAGCTACGAGCAGTACTTC. Protein sequence: CASSTPGTRSYEQYF.

The chain carries TRBV24-1 and TRBJ2-7; tentatively, D is TRBD1 (7 bases). The CDR3 covers 14 residues. CDR1 is KGHDR, CDR2 SFDVKD, per germline. The V gene lost 3 bases and the J gene lost 3 bases, with 11 bases spanning the gap. CDR3 DNA sequence: TGTGCCACCAGTGATCATCAGGGGGGCTACGAGCAGTACTTC. This encodes CATSDHQGGYEQYF.

The chain links TRBV6-5 to TRBJ2-5, with 7 bases identical to TRBD1. Germline V gene sequence: CDR1 MNHEY, CDR2 SVGAGI. The CDR3 runs 14 residues. The junction had 6 bases not matched to a gene; V was cut back by 5 bases and J by 3 bases. The CDR3 DNA reads TGTGCCAGCAGTCCTGCCGACAGGGAAGAGACCCAGTACTTC. Encoded protein: CASSPADREETQYF.

This sequence joins TRBV10-1 and TRBJ2-5; D remains ambiguous. Trimming removed 3 bases at V and 5 bases at J, with 7 bases between. Per germline, CDR1 WNHNN and CDR2 SYGVQD (reference sequence). This CDR3 region has 12 residues. The chain's CDR3 is CASSDERETQYF. Written as DNA, the CDR3 is TGCGCCAGCAGTGACGAGAGGGAGACCCAGTACTTC.

This chain links TRBV27 with TRBJ2-7; TRBD1 aligns across 7 bases. Losses at the gene ends were 3 bases for V and 6 bases for J; bases not matched to a gene: 11. The CDR3 contains 15 residues. Germline values: CDR1 MNHEY, CDR2 SMNVEV (reference sequence). CDR3 amino acids: CASSFSRTGIFEQYF. The CDR3 DNA follows: TGTGCCAGCAGTTTCTCCCGGACAGGTATTTTCGAGCAGTACTTC.

The rearrangement uses TRBV30 and TRBJ2-1, with TRBD2 as a possible D gene (6 bases). The germline gives CDR1 GTSNPN, CDR2 SVGIG (reference sequence). The ends were cut back, 3 bases at V and 4 bases at J, with 16 bases in the middle. The CDR3 extends over 15 amino acids. CDR3 sequence reads: CAWRGGQELYNEQFF. The CDR3, as DNA: TGTGCCTGGAGGGGAGGTCAGGAACTATACAATGAGCAGTTCTTC.

This clone was seen only once. The chain carries TRBV14 and TRBJ1-6, with D maybe TRBD1 (5 bases). Per the germline V gene, CDR1 is SGHDN and CDR2 is FVKESK. Between the trimmed V and J ends, which lost 4 bases and 15 bases, there was a span of 13 bases. The CDR3 loop spans 12 amino acids. CDR3: CASSPPWGDLHF. The DNA of the CDR3 is TGTGCCAGCAGCCCTCCTTGGGGGGACCTCCACTTT.

V usage is TRBV24-1 and J usage is TRBJ1-2; TRBD1 matches at 9 bases. CDR3 size: 16 residues. Germline trimming cut 2 bases from V and 5 bases from J; bases unmatched to any gene: 8. CDR1 and CDR2 from the germline V gene are KGHDR and SFDVKD. The CDR3 DNA is TGTGCCACCAGTGATTGGGGACCTGACAGGGGGTATGGCTACACCTTC. This translates into CATSDWGPDRGYGYTF.

This chain connects TRBV5-4 to TRBJ1-2, with D tentatively TRBD1 (5 bases). Germline V gene sequence: CDR1 SGHNT, CDR2 YYREEE (reference sequence). This CDR3 has 15 residues. V dropped 4 bases and J dropped 1 base, with 14 bases sitting between them. This CDR3 reads CASSPGGYSNYGYTF. DNA of the CDR3: TGTGCCAGCAGCCCTGGGGGGTATAGTAACTATGGCTACACCTTC.

This chain links TRBV25-1 with TRBJ1-5, with 7 bases that match TRBD1. CDR3 length: 17 amino acids. CDR1 is MGHDK, CDR2 SYGVNS, per germline. V gave up 3 bases and J gave up 0 bases; unmatched junction bases: 8. DNA for the CDR3: TGTGCCAGCAGTGACGCCACAGGGGTAAATAGCAATCAGCCCCAGCATTTT. Its protein product is CASSDATGVNSNQPQHF.

The genes are TRBV7-8 and TRBJ1-5; 7 nucleotides line up with TRBD1. The length of the CDR3 is 14 residues. After removal of 7 bases from V and 3 bases from J, the junction contained 6 bases not matched to a gene. The V gene's germline CDR1 is SGHVS and CDR2 FQNEAQ. CDR3 in amino acids: CASMGGTVNQPQHF. CDR3 in DNA: TGTGCCAGCATGGGCGGGACAGTCAATCAGCCCCAGCATTTT.

This chain joins TRBV18 and TRBJ1-1, with 7 bases fitting TRBD1. Germline lookup yields CDR1 KGHSH and CDR2 LQKENI. V was pared by 5 bases and J by 4 bases, with 10 bases of the junction left unmatched. CDR3 length equals 15 residues. The CDR3 loop is CASSVSRQGGTEAFF. CDR3 sequence (DNA): TGTGCCAGCTCAGTCTCGCGACAGGGTGGCACTGAAGCTTTCTTT.

The chain has TRBV5-6 and TRBJ2-7; D perhaps matches TRBD2 (6 bases). Germline V lookup: CDR1 SGHDT, CDR2 YYEEEE. V dropped 4 bases and J dropped 5 bases, with 16 bases sitting between them. This CDR3 is 14 amino acids long. For the CDR3, the DNA is TGTGCCAGCAGCCCGAGGGGAGGTCTCGACGAGCAGTACTTC. Translated, it gives CASSPRGGLDEQYF.

The rearrangement uses TRBV5-1 and TRBJ2-7; D remains unclear. CDR1 and CDR2 (germline): SGHRS, YFSETQ. This CDR3 spans 16 amino acids. Trimming cost V 0 bases and J 2 bases, with 15 bases left between them. In nucleotides, the CDR3 is TGCGCCAGCAGCTTGGGATTGTCAGCGATAGCCTACGAGCAGTACTTC. Translated, it gives CASSLGLSAIAYEQYF.

The chain recombines TRBV27 with TRBJ2-1; TRBD1 aligns across 10 bases. CDR1 and CDR2 (germline): MNHEY, SMNVEV (reference sequence). With 9 bases clipped from V and 4 bases from J, the junction kept 9 bases outside the gene matches. There are 15 residues in the CDR3. This chain's CDR3 is CARLTSGQGYNEQFF. The DNA of the CDR3 is TGTGCCAGGTTAACTTCGGGACAGGGGTACAATGAGCAGTTCTTC.

The rearrangement uses TRBV7-9 and TRBJ1-2; 7 bases align to TRBD1. Germline lookup yields CDR1 SEHNR and CDR2 FQNEAQ (reference sequence). The CDR3 sequence is 15 residues long. V was clipped by 3 bases and J by 1 base; unmatched bases: 5. CDR3 coding DNA: TGTGCCAGCAGCTTTTTGGACAGGAGTAACTATGGCTACACCTTC. It is translated as CASSFLDRSNYGYTF.

CDR3 region: CASSPLGWAYEQYF. CDR3 nucleotide sequence: TGTGCCAGCAGCCCCCTCGGGTGGGCCTACGAGCAGTACTTC. The rearrangement joins TRBV5-5 to TRBJ2-7; D gene unclear. With 4 bases removed from V and 2 bases from J, the gap between germline ends came to 13 bases. Germline CDR1 and CDR2: SGHKS and YYEKEE (reference sequence). This CDR3 has 14 amino acids.